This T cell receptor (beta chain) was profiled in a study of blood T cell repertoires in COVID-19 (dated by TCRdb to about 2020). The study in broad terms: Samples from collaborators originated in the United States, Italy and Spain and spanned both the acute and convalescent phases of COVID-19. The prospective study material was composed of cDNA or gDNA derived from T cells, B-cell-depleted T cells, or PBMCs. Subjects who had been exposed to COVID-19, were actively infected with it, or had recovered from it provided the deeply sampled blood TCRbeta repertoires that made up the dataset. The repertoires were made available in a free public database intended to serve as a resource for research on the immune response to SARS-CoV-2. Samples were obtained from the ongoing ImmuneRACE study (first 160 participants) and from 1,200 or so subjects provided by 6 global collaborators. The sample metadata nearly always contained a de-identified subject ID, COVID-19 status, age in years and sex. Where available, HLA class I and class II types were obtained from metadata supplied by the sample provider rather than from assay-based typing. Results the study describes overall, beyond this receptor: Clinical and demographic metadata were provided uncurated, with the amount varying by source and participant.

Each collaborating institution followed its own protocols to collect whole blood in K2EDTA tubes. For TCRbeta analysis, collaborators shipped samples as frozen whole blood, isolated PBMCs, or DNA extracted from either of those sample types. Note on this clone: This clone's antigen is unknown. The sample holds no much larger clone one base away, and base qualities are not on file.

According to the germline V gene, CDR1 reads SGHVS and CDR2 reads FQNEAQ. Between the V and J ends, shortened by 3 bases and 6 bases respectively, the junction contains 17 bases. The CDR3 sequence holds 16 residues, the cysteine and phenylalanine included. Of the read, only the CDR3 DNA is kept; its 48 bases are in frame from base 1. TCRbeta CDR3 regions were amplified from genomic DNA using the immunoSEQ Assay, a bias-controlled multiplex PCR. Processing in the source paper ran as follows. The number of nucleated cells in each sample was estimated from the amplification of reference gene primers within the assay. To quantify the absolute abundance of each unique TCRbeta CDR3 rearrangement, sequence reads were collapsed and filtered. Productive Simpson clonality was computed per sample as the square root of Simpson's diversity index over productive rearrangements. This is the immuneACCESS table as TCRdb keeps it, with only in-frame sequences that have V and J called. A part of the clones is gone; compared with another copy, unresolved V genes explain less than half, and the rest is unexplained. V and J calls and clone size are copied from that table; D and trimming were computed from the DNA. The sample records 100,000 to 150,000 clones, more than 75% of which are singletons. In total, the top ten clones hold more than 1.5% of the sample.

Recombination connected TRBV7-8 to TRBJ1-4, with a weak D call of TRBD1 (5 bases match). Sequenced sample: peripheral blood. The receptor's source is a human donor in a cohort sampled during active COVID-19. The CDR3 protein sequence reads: CASSFLPWGRDEKLFF. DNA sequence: TGTGCCAGCAGCTTCCTCCCGTGGGGGAGGGATGAAAAACTGTTTTTT.